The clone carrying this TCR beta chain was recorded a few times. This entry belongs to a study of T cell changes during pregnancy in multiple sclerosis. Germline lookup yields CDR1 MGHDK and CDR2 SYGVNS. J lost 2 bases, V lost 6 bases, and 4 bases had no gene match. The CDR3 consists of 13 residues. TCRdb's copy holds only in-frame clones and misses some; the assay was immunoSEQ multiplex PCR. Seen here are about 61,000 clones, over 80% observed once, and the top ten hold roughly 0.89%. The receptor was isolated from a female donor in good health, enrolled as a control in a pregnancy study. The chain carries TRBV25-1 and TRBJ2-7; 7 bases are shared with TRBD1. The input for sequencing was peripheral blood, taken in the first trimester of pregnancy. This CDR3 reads CASRDQGAYEQYF. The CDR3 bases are TGTGCCAGCAGGGATCAGGGGGCCTACGAGCAGTACTTC.